This T cell receptor (beta chain) derives from a study of T cell repertoires in cytomegalovirus infection. Overall study context: An indication of both CMV infection and matching HLA type came from public TCR beta signatures.

One entry per CDR3 protein, called by TCRdb with MiXCR from the reads. Of a few hundred thousand distinct CDR3 sequences detected, roughly 42% appear once; the ten largest clones hold around 48%. Germline values: CDR1 SGHTA, CDR2 FQGNSA. The CDR3 is 14 amino acids. Trimming shortened V by 3 bases and J by 4 bases, and 10 bases separated the two germline ends. Turning to this clonotype: What it binds is unknown.

The starting material was cultured PBMCs, obtained from culture after CMV antigen stimulation. This sequence joins TRBV7-2 and TRBJ1-5; no firm D call. This TCR was sampled from a human donor in good health (CMV status not recorded). Some clones in this sample may be carry-over from other donors' samples. This chain's CDR3 is CASSFYAVNQPQHF. The CDR3, as DNA: TGTGCCAGCAGCTTCTATGCGGTTAATCAGCCCCAGCATTTT.